Listed below are T cell receptor beta chains from one sample, sequenced in a study of blood T cell repertoires in COVID-19. Using immunoSEQ multiplex PCR, the repertoire was profiled, and TCRdb retains in-frame clones only, with some absent. Of about 66,000 clones detected, about 90% appear once; the ten largest clones hold about 7.3%. Sequenced material: peripheral blood. All receptors derive from a human donor in a cohort sampled during active COVID-19. The CDR3 runs from the conserved cysteine through the conserved F or W. The order of the fields is clone size, D gene, J gene, V gene, CDR3 protein, CDR3 DNA. The D gene is left open where the match is weak. Size is omitted from some rows. Given values are once, few, many or a class for expanded clones.

>once|.|TRBJ2-2|TRBV9
CASSGQYGELFF
TGTGCCAGCAGCGGGCAGTACGGGGAGCTGTTTTTT
>.|.|TRBJ2-3|TRBV29-1
CSGRLAADTQYF
TGCAGCGGCCGCCTAGCAGCAGATACGCAGTATTTT
>few|.|TRBJ2-3|TRBV4-3
CASSQDGSEGRTDTQYF
TGCGCCAGCAGCCAAGATGGGTCCGAGGGCCGAACAGATACGCAGTATTTT
>.|TRBD2|TRBJ2-2|TRBV19
CASGRLAGGGGELFF
TGTGCCAGTGGGCGACTAGCGGGAGGGGGCGGGGAGCTGTTTTTT
>.|.|TRBJ2-7|TRBV7-2
CASSSDSPFYEQYF
TGTGCCAGCAGCTCCGACAGTCCTTTCTACGAGCAGTACTTC
>once|.|TRBJ1-6|TRBV19
CASRARDGDNSPLHF
TGTGCCAGTAGGGCTCGAGACGGGGATAATTCACCCCTCCACTTT
>.|.|TRBJ2-7|TRBV5-1
CASSFRASSYEQYF
TGCGCCAGCAGCTTCAGGGCTAGCTCCTACGAGCAGTACTTC
>.|.|TRBJ2-3|TRBV5-1
CASSLGFETSTDTQYF
TGCGCCAGCAGCTTGGGCTTCGAAACTAGCACAGATACGCAGTATTTT
>.|TRBD1|TRBJ1-5|TRBV18
CASSRGTGFTQPQHF
TGTGCCAGCTCACGCGGGACAGGGTTCACTCAGCCCCAGCATTTT
>once|TRBD2|TRBJ2-1|TRBV5-4
CASSPQRVSGRGDEQFF
TGTGCCAGCAGCCCCCAGAGGGTTAGCGGGAGAGGCGATGAGCAGTTCTTC